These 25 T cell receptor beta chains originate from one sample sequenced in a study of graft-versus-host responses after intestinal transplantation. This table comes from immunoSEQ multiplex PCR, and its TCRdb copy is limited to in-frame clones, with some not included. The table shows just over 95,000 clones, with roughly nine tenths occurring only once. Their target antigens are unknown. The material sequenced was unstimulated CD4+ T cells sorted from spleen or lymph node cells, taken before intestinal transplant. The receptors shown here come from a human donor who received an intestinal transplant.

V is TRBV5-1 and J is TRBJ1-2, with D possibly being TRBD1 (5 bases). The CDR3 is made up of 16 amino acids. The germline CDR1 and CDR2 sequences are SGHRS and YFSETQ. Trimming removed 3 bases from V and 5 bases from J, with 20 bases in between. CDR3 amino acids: CASSWSFAGGYYGYTF. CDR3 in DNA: TGCGCCAGCAGCTGGTCCTTCGCGGGGGGTTATTATGGCTACACCTTC.

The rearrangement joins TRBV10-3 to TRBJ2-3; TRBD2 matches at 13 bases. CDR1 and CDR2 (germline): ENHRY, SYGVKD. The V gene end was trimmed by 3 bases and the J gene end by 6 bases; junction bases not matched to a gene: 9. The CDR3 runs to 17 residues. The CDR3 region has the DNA TGTGCCATCAGTGATCCTGGACTAGCGGGAGTCACGGATACGCAGTATTTT. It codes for CAISDPGLAGVTDTQYF.

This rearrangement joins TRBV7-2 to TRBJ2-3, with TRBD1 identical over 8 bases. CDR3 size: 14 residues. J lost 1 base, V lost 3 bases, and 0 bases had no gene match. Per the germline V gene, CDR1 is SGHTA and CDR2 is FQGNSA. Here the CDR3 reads CASSLTGGTDTQYF. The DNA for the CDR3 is TGTGCCAGCAGCTTGACAGGGGGCACAGATACGCAGTATTTT.

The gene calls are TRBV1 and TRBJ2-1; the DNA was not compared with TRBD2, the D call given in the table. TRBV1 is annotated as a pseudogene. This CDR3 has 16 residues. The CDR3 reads CTSSICGRSSYNEQFF. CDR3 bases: TGCACCAGCTCAATTTGCGGGCGGAGCTCCTACAATGAGCAGTTCTTC.

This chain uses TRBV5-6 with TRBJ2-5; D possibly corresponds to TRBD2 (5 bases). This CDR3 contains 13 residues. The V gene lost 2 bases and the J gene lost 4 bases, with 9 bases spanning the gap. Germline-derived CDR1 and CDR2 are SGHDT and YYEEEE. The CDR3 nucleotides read TGTGCCAGCAGCTTTCGCGAGGGAGAGACCCAGTACTTC. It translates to CASSFREGETQYF.

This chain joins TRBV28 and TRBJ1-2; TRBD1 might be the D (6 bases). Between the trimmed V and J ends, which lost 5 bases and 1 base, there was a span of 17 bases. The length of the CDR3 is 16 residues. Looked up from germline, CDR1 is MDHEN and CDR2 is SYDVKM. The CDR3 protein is CASSRGGLDINYGYTF. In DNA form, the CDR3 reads TGTGCCAGCAGTCGTGGGGGCCTTGATATTAACTATGGCTACACCTTC.

The CDR3 protein is CASSFTGTSIYEQYF. The CDR3 coding sequence is TGTGCCAGCAGCTTTACCGGGACTAGCATCTACGAGCAGTACTTC. The chain combines TRBV5-4 with TRBJ2-7; 9 bases agree with TRBD2. Germline V gene sequence: CDR1 SGHNT, CDR2 YYREEE (reference sequence). The CDR3 consists of 15 residues. J lost 3 bases, V lost 2 bases, and 6 bases had no gene match.

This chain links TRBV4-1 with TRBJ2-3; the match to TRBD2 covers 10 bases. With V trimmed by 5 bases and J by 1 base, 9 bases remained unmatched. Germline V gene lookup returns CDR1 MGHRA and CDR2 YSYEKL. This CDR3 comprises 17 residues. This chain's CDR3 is CASSSGRGTSGTDTQYF. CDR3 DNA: TGCGCCAGCAGCTCAGGAAGAGGGACTAGCGGCACAGATACGCAGTATTTT.

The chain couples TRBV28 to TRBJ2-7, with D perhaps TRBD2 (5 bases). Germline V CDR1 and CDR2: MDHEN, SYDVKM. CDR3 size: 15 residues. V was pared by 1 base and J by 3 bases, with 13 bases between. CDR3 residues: CASSLFRLAFYEQYF. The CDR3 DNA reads TGTGCCAGCAGTTTATTTCGCCTAGCCTTCTACGAGCAGTACTTC.

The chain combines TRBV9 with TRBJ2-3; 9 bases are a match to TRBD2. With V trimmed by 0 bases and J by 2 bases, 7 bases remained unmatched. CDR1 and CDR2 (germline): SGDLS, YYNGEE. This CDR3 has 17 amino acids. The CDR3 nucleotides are TGTGCCAGCAGCGTAGGGGGTAGCGGGGGATTCACAGATACGCAGTATTTT. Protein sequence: CASSVGGSGGFTDTQYF.

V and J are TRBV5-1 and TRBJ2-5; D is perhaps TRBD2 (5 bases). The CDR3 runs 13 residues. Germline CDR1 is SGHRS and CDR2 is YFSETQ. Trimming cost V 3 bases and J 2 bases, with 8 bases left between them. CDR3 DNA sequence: TGCGCCAGCAGCTCCGGGGAACAAGAGACCCAGTACTTC. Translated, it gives CASSSGEQETQYF.

CDR3 DNA: TGTGCTAGTGGTTTGGTCTCTAGCGGGAGAATTTTGAATGAGCAGTTCTTC. Its protein product is CASGLVSSGRILNEQFF. V usage is TRBV12-5 and J usage is TRBJ2-1, with TRBD2 matching over 10 bases. Germline lookup yields CDR1 LGHNT and CDR2 FRNRAP. The V gene end was trimmed by 0 bases and the J gene end by 7 bases; junction bases not matched to a gene: 9. The CDR3 runs 17 residues.

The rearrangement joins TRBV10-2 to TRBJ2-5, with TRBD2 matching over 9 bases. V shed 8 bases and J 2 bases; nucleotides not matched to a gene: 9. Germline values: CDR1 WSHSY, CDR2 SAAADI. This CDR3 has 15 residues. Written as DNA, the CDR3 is TGCGCCAGCGAACCGGGACTAGCAGCACAAGAGACCCAGTACTTC. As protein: CASEPGLAAQETQYF.

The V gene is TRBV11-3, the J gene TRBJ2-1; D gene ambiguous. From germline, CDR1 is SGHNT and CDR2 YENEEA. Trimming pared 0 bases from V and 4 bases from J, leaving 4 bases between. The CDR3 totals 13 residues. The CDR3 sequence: CASSLDHYNEQFF. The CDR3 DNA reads TGTGCCAGCAGCTTAGACCATTACAATGAGCAGTTCTTC.

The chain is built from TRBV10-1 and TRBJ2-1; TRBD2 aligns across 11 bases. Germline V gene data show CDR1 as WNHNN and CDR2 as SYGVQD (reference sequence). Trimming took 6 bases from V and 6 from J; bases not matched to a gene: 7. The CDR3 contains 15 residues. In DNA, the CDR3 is TGCGCCAGCAGGGACCTAGCGGGGGGCGGCAATGAGCAGTTCTTC. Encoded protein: CASRDLAGGGNEQFF.

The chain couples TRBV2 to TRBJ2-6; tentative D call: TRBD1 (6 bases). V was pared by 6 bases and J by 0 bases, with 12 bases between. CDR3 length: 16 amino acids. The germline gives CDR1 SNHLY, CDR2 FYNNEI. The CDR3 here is CASSRDTSSGANVLTF. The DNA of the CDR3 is TGTGCCAGCAGCCGGGACACGAGCTCTGGGGCCAACGTCCTGACTTTC.

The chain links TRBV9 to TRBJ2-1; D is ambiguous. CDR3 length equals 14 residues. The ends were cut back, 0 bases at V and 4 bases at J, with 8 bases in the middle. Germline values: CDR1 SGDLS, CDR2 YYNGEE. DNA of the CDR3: TGTGCCAGCAGCGTAGCGACGGGTTACAATGAGCAGTTCTTC. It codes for CASSVATGYNEQFF.

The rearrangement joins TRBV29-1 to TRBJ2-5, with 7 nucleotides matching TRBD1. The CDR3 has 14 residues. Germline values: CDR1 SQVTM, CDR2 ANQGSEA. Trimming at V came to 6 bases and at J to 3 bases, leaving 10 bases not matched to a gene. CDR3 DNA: TGCAGCGTCGATCGACAGGGTTGGGAAGAGACCCAGTACTTC. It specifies CSVDRQGWEETQYF.

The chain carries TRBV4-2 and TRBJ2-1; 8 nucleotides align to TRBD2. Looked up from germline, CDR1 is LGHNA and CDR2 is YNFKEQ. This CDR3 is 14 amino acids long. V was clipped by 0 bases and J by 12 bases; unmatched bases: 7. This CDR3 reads CASSQEPGGGRQFF. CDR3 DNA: TGTGCCAGCAGCCAAGAGCCCGGGGGGGGCCGGCAGTTCTTC.

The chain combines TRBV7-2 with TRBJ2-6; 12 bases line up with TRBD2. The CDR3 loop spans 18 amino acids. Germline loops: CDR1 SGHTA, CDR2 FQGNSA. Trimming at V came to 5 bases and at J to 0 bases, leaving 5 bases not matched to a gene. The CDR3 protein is CASSTSGGTFSGANVLTF. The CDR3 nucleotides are TGTGCCAGCAGCACTAGCGGGGGGACGTTCTCTGGGGCCAACGTCCTGACTTTC.

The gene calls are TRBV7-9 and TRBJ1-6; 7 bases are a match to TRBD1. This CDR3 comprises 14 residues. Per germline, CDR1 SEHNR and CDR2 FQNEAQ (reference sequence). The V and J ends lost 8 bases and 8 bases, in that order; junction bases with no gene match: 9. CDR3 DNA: TGTGCCAGCCAGCCGCAAACAGGGGATTCACCCCTCCACTTT. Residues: CASQPQTGDSPLHF.

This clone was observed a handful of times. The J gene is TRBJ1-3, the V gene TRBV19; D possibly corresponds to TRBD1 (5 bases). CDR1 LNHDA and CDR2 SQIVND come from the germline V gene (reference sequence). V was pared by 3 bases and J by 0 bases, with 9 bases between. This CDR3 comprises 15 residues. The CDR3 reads CASSIAQGSGNTIYF. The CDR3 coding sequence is TGTGCCAGTAGTATTGCTCAGGGCTCTGGAAACACCATATATTTT. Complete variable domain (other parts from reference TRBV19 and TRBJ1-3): DGGITQSPKYLFRKEGQNVTLSCEQNLNHDAMYWYRQDPGQGLRLIYYSQIVNDFQKGDIAEGYSVSREKKESFPLTVTSAQKNPTAFYLCASSIAQGSGNTIYFGEGSWLTVV.

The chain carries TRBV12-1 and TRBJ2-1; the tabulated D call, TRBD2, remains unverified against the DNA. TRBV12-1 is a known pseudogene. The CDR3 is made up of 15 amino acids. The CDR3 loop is CASSFVGGSGVGPFF. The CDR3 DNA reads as TGTGCCAGCAGCTTTGTTGGCGGGAGTGGGGTTGGTCCGTTCTTC.

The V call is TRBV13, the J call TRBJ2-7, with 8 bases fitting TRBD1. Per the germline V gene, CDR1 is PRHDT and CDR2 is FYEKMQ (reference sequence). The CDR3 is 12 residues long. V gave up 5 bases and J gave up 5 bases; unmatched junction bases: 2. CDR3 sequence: CASSRTGNEQYF. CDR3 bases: TGTGCCAGCAGCCGGACAGGGAACGAGCAGTACTTC. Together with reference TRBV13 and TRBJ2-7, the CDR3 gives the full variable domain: AAGVIQSPRHLIKEKRETATLKCYPIPRHDTVYWYQQGPGQDPQFLISFYEKMQSDKGSIPDRFSAQQFSDYHSELNMSSLELGDSALYFCASSRTGNEQYFGPGTRLTVT.

This CDR3 reads CASSYKLAGGSNEQFF. The CDR3 DNA is TGTGCCAGCAGTTACAAACTAGCGGGAGGATCGAATGAGCAGTTCTTC. The genes are TRBV6-5 and TRBJ2-1, with TRBD2 matching over 12 bases. The J segment lost 7 bases and the V segment lost 2 bases, leaving 6 bases of the junction unmatched. The length of the CDR3 is 16 residues. CDR1 and CDR2 from the germline V gene are MNHEY and SVGAGI.